This T cell receptor beta chain emerged from a study of T-cell memory formation after mild COVID-19 (dated by TCRdb to about 2021). Regarding the study in general: TCR sequence clusters from the two donors were largely donor specific. In a couple of donors, T-cell clones that expanded and contracted after mild COVID-19 were tracked by sequencing TCRalpha and TCRbeta repertoires over time. The cohort was made up of two young adult volunteers, one female and one male, who were previously healthy. General conclusions and limits of the study: Only a couple of mild cases were covered in the study, and larger cohorts including severe cases with pre-infection samples were considered necessary. Some responding clones were found in pre-infection memory, which suggests that pre-existing cross-reactive memory T cells took part in the SARS-CoV-2 response. SARS-CoV-2 specificity was not confirmed for the second-wave clones peaking on day 37. From day 15 to 85, contracting clones showed balanced CD4/CD8 phenotypes, whereas a second wave of clones that expanded from day 15 to 37 leaned towards CD4+. Contracting CD4+ clones appeared mostly in the CM and EM memory subsets, whereas CD8+ clones were enriched in EMRA.

This clonotype was counted ten times or more. Its antigen is currently not known. The sample holds no much larger clone one base away, and base qualities are not on file. Including the terminal cysteine and phenylalanine, the CDR3 comprises 13 residues. The read is trimmed to its CDR3 DNA, 39 bases read in frame from base 1. Trimming costs V 4 bases and J 6 bases, and their ends lie 11 bases apart. The germline V gene yields MNHEY for CDR1 and SVGAGI for CDR2. The reads were generated on an Illumina NovaSeq 6000. cDNA libraries for TCRalpha and TCRbeta were prepared by 5'RACE using constant-segment primers, with sample barcodes and unique molecular identifiers added. Trizol reagent was used to extract RNA from every sample. The libraries were amplified in two PCR steps, and the second step added a second sample barcode and Illumina TruSeq adapters. Sequencing of libraries was performed on an Illumina NovaSeq with 2 x 150 bp paired-end reads. Concerning the study's data processing: With migec v1.2.7, reads were demultiplexed and then collapsed into UMI-guided consensus sequences. Using mixcr v2.1.11, UMI consensuses were aligned to TRA and TRB V and J templates and then assembled into clonotypes. A clonotype was counted as expanded or contracted only when both edgeR and NoisET called the clonotype significant, with the noise models trained on biological replicates. For edgeR calls, the thresholds were a false discovery rate-adjusted p below 0.01 and a log2 fold-change of 1. As an exploratory analysis of dynamics, PCA with hierarchical clustering was applied to max-normalized trajectories of the 1000 most abundant clonotypes. Separately sequenced CD4+ and CD8+ repertoires were used to assign a CD4 or CD8 phenotype to each responding clone. The raw public reads went through TCRdb reprocessing: fastp at Q25, MiXCR clone calling, in-frame beta chains kept. Rows are unified per CDR3 protein, each entry keeping the most common DNA and genes. It is TCRdb's table, rather than the study itself, that gives the V and J calls and clone size. The sample table shows approximately 50,000 distinct CDR3 sequences, and over 9% are seen once. The ten largest make up approximately 12% of the sample.

Ficoll-Paque density gradient centrifugation was used to isolate PBMCs. The receptor's source is an adult woman who had mild COVID-19 (a few samples of this study predate the infection). The sample titles of this study are shuffled in the database, so cell type and time point are left out; the donor was told from shared clones. The sequencing input was PBMCs or a T cell subset sorted from them (not recorded which). The rearrangement combines TRBV6-5 with TRBJ2-3; the D gene cannot be resolved reliably. The CDR3 reads CASSFYRSDTQYF. Here is the DNA: TGTGCCAGCAGTTTTTACCGATCCGATACGCAGTATTTT.